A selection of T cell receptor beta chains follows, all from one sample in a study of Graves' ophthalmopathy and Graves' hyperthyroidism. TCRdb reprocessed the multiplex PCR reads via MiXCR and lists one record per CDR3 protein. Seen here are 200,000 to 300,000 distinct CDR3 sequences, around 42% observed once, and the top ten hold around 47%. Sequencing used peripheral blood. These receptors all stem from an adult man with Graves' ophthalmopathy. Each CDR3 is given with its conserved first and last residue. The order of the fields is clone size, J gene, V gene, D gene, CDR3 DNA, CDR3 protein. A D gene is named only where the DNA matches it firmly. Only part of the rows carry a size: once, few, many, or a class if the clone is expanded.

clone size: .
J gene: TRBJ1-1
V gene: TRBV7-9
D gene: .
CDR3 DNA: TGTGCCGGCAGCTCACAGGAGAACACTGAAGCTTTCTTT
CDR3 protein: CAGSSQENTEAFF

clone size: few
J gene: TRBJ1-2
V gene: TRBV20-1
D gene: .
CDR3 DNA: TGCAGTGCTAGAGGCGGTTGGCGGGGCTACACCTTC
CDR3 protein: CSARGGWRGYTF

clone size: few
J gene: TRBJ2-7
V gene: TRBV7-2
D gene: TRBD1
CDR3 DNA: TGTGCCAGCAGCCCGGGACAGGGGGTTACCTACGAGCAGTACTTC
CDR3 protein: CASSPGQGVTYEQYF

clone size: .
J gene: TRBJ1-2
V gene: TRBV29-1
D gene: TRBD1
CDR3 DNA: TGCAGCGTTGGAGGACAGGGGCAAGCCTTC
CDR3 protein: CSVGGQGQAF

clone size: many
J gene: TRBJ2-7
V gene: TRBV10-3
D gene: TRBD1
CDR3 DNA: TGTGCCATGCAATTGGACAGGGAAGGCGAGCAGTACTTC
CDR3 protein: CAMQLDREGEQYF

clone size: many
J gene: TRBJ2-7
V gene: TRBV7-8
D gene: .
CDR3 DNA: TGTGCCAGCAGCCCCCAGTACGAGCAGTACTTC
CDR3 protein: CASSPQYEQYF

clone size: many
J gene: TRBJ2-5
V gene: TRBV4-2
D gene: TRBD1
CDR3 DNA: TGTGCCAGCAGCCAAGATCCCGGACAGGGGGCGGGGGAGACCCAGTACTTC
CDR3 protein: CASSQDPGQGAGETQYF

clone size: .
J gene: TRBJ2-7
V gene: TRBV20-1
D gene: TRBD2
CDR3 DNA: TGCAGTGCCCTCGGGGCTAGCGGGGGGTCCGAGCAGTACTTC
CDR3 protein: CSALGASGGSEQYF

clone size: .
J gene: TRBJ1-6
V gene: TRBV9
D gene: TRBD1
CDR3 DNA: TGTGCCAGCAGCTCCGGACAGGGGTATAATTCACCCCTCCACTTT
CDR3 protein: CASSSGQGYNSPLHF

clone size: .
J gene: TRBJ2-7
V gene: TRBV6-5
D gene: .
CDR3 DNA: TGTGCCAGCAGGGAGGGAGCCTCCCACTCCTACGAGCAGTACTTC
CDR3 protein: CASREGASHSYEQYF

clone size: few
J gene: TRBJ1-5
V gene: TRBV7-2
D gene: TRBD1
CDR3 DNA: TGTGCCAGCAGCTCGCAGGGGGCGCGTCAGCCCCAGCATTTT
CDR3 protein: CASSSQGARQPQHF

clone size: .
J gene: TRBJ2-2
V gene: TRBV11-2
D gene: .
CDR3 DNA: TGTGCCAGCAGCTTAGATCCCGACAGGTGGGAGCTGTTTTTT
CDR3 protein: CASSLDPDRWELFF

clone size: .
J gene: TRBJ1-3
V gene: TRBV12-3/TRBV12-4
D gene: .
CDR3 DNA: TGTGCTAGTGGTTCCGGGACTTCGGGAAACACCATATATTTT
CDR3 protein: CASGSGTSGNTIYF

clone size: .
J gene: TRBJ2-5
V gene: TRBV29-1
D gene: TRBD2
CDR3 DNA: TGCAGCGTTGAAAGGTCGGCTAGCGGGAGGGCCGGAGAGACCCAGTACTTC
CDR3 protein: CSVERSASGRAGETQYF

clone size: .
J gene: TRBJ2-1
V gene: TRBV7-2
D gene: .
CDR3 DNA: TGTGCCAGCAGCCCGGAGACCTACAATGAGCAGTTCTTC
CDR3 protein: CASSPETYNEQFF

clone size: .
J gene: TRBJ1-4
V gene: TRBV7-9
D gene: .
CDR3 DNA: TGTGCCGGGGAGGGGGATATCAGTGAAAAACTGTTTTTT
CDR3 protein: CAGEGDISEKLFF

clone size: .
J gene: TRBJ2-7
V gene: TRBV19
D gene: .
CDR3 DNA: TGTGCCAGTAGTATGACAGATACTATTTACGAGCAGTACTTC
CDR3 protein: CASSMTDTIYEQYF

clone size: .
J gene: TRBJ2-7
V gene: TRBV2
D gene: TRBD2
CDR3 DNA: TGTGCCAGCAGTATCGCCGGGACTAGAAGCTACGAGCAGTACTTC
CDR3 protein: CASSIAGTRSYEQYF

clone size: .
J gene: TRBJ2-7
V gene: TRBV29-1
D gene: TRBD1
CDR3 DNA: TGCAGCGGCCAAGATGGGACAGGGGTCGGCGAGCAGTACTTC
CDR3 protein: CSGQDGTGVGEQYF

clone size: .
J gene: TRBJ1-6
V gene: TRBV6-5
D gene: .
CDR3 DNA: TGTGCCGCCAGGCAGGGTAACTTTAATTCACCCCTCCACTTT
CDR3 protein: CAARQGNFNSPLHF

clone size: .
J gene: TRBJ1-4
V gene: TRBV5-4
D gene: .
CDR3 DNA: TGTGCCAGCAGGCCCTTAGGGGGAAGCACTAATGAAAAACTGTTTTTT
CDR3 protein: CASRPLGGSTNEKLFF

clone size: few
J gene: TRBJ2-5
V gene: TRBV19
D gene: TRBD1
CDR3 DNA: TGTGCCAGTAGTTCCTGGGACAGGTCCCAAGAGACCCAGTACTTC
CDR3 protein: CASSSWDRSQETQYF

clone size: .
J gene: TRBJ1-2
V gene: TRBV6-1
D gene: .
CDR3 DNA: TGTGCCAGCAGTTACTCGTTGGACGGACACTATGGCTACACCTTC
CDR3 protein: CASSYSLDGHYGYTF

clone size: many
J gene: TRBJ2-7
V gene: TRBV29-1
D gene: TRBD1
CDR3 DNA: TGCAGCGTTGTCCGGGACAGGGCCTTTTACGAGCAGTACTTC
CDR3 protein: CSVVRDRAFYEQYF

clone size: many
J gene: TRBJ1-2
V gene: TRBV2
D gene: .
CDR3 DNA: TGTGCCAGCAGTGACGATGGCTACACCTTC
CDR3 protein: CASSDDGYTF

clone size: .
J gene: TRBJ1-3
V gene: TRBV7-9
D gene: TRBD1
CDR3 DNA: TGTGCCAGCAGCTTTGGACAGGGGATCTCTGGAAACACCATATATTTT
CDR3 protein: CASSFGQGISGNTIYF

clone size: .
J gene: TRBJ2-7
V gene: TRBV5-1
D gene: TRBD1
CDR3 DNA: TGCGCCAGCAACTCCCTGGGACAGGGGGACTCCTACGAGCAGTACTTC
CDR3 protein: CASNSLGQGDSYEQYF

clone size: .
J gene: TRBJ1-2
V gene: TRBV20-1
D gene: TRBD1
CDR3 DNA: TGCAGTGCTAGAGTTACAGGACAGGATAACTATGGCTACACCTTC
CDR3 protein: CSARVTGQDNYGYTF

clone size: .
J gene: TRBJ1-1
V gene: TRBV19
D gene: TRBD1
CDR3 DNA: TGTGCCAGTAGTGGTTCCCGGGACAGATACACTGAAGCTTTCTTT
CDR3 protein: CASSGSRDRYTEAFF

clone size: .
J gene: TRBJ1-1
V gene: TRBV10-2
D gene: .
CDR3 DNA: TGCGCCAGCAGTGACGGAGAAGGGCGCGGCACTGAAGCTTTCTTT
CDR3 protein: CASSDGEGRGTEAFF

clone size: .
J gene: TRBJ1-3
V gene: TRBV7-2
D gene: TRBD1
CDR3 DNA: TGTGCCAGCATCCTAGGGACAGGGACATTGGATTTT
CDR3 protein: CASILGTGTLDF

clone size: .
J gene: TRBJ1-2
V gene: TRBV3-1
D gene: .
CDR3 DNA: TGTGCCAGCAGCTACTTATCCGGGGGACGGGTAATTGGCTACACCTTC
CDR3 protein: CASSYLSGGRVIGYTF

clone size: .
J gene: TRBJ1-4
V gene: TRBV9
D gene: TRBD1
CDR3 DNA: TGTGCCAGCAGCCCAGGGGGGGCAAGGGAAAAACTGTTTTTT
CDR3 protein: CASSPGGAREKLFF

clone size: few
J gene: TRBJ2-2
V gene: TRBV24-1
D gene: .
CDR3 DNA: TGTGCCACCAGTGATTTAGGCGGTTTGAACACCGGGGAGCTGTTTTTT
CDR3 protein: CATSDLGGLNTGELFF

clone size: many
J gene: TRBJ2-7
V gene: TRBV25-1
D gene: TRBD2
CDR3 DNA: TGTGCCAGCAGTGACCCTCGACTAGCGGGACCTTACGAGCAGTACTTC
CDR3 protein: CASSDPRLAGPYEQYF

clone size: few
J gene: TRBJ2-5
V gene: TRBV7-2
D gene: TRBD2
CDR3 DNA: TGTGCCAGTACTACTAGCGGGGGGGCCTTTGAGACCCAGTACTTC
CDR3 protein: CASTTSGGAFETQYF

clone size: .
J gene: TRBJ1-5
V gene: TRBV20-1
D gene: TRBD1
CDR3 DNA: TGCAGTGCTTCGAGCCCGGACAGGGTCAATCAGCCCCAGCATTTT
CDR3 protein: CSASSPDRVNQPQHF

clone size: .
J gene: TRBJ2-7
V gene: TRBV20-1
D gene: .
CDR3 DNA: TGCAGTGCTAGGGAATCCTCCTACGAGCAGTACTTC
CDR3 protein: CSARESSYEQYF

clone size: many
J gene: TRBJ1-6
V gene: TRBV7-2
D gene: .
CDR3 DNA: TGTGCCAGCAGCTTACTGCAGGGTAATTCACCCCTCCACTTT
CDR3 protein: CASSLLQGNSPLHF

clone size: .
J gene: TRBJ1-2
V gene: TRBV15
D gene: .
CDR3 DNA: TGTGCCACCAGCAGCCCCTTCGGCCAGGGGATGGGGTATGGCTACACCTTC
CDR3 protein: CATSSPFGQGMGYGYTF

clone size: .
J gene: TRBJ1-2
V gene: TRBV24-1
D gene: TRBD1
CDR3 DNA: TGCGCCAGCAGCTTGGCCGGGACAGGGAACCATGGCTACACCTTC
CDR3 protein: CASSLAGTGNHGYTF

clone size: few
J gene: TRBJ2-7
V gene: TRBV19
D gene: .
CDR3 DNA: TGTGCCAGCAGTGCCCGACGGTTACGGTACTACGAGCAGTACTTC
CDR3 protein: CASSARRLRYYEQYF

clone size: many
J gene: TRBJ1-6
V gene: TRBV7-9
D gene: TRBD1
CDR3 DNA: TGTGCCAGCAGCTTAGGAGACGGAGGGGGCGGCTCACCCCTCCACTTT
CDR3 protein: CASSLGDGGGGSPLHF

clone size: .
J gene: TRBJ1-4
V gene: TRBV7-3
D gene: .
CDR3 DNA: TGTGCCAGCAGCTTTTATCCGCGTAGGGGCATGAGACGGCTGTTTTTT
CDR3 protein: CASSFYPRRGMRRLFF

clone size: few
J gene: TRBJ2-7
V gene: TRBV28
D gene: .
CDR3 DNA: TGTGCCAGCAGTTTGACAGGGACTAACGTCGCGAGGATGTACTTC
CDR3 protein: CASSLTGTNVARMYF

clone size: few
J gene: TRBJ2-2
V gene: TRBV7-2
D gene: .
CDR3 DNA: TGTGCCAGCAGCTTAGGAAGAGCGAAACGATCCGGGGTGTTTTTT
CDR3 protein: CASSLGRAKRSGVFF

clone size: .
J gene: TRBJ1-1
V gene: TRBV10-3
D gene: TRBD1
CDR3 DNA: TGTGCCATCAGTGAGTCGGGGCAGGGGGCACACACTGAAGCTTTCTTT
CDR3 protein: CAISESGQGAHTEAFF

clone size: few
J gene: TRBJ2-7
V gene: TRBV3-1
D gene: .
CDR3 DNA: TGCGCCAGCAGCTTGGCCGGCGTGGAGGAGCAGTACTTC
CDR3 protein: CASSLAGVEEQYF

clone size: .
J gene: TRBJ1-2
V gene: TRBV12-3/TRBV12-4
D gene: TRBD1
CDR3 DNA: TGTGCCAGCAGTCCTCTACAGGGGGTCTATGGCTACACCTTC
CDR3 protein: CASSPLQGVYGYTF

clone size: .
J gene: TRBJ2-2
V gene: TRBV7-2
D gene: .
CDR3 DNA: TGTGCCAGCAGCTCCATGGCCGGGGAGCTGTTTTTT
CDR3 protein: CASSSMAGELFF

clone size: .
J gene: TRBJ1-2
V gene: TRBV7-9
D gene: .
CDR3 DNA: TGTGCCAGCAGCTTAGCGCGACAGCCTGAGAATGGCTACACCTTC
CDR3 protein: CASSLARQPENGYTF

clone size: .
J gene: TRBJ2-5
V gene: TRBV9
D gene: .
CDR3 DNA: TGTGCCAGCAGCTTCCCGTACGGGGACTCCCAAGAGACCCAGTACTTC
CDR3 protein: CASSFPYGDSQETQYF

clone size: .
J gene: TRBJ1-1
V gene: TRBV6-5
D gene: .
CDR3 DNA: TGTGCCAGCATCAGCCCCATGAGAGACACTGAAGCTTTCTTT
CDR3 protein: CASISPMRDTEAFF

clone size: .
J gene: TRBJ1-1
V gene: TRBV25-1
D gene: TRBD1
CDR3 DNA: TGTGCCAGCAGTCCGGGACAGGGGGGAAACACTGAAGCTTTCTTT
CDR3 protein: CASSPGQGGNTEAFF

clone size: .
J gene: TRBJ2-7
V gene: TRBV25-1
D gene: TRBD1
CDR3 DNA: TGTGCCAGTAGACGTGGACAGGGGGCTTACGAGCAGTACTTC
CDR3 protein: CASRRGQGAYEQYF

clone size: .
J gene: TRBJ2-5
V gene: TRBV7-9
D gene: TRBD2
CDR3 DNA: TGTGCCAGCAGCTCGGGACTAGGGGAAGAGACCCAGTACTTC
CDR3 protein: CASSSGLGEETQYF